Presented here are 13 T cell receptor beta chains from one specimen sequenced in a study of blood T cells in healthy people across ages. Then a second PCR, running about 6 to 12 cycles, was carried out with a sample-barcoded 5' primer and a J-beta primer mix. Each CDR3 protein is one row after TCRdb ran MiXCR on the 5' RACE reads. This table holds about 290,000 distinct CDR3 sequences, 25% to 30% found once. The source material was blood. Receptors originate from a woman in her sixties or seventies in good health.

This clonotype was recorded a few times. The CDR3 region is CASSPQGGNEQFF. The CDR3, as DNA: TGTGCCAGCAGTCCCCAGGGAGGGAACGAGCAGTTCTTC. The chain combines TRBV6-2 or TRBV6-3 with TRBJ2-1; 7 bases line up with TRBD2. This CDR3 is built from 13 residues. The J segment lost 10 bases and the V segment lost 5 bases, leaving 8 bases of the junction unmatched. Germline V lookup: CDR1 MNHEY, CDR2 SVGEGT.

This clonotype was seen a handful of times. The rearrangement links TRBV2 to TRBJ2-5, with D perhaps TRBD2 (8 bases). The tail of the sequence fits TRBJ2-1 better, so the J call may be wrong. The CDR3 runs 14 residues. Germline V gene lookup returns CDR1 SNHLY and CDR2 FYNNEI. CDR3 DNA: TGTGCCAGCAGTGATGAGGGGGCGGGAGGTGAGCAGTTCTTC. The encoded protein is CASSDEGAGGEQFF.

The chain couples TRBV7-8 to TRBJ1-6; no clear D gene. CDR3 size: 16 residues. V shed 5 bases and J shed 6 bases, with 17 bases lying between them. Germline V gene sequence: CDR1 SGHVS, CDR2 FQNEAQ. Here the CDR3 DNA reads TGTGCCAGCAGCCCGCAGACGGCCGGGTCTAATTCACCCCTCCACTTT. Translated, it gives CASSPQTAGSNSPLHF. Variable domain in full (rest from reference TRBV7-8 and TRBJ1-6): GAGVSQSPRYKVAKRGQDVALRCDPISGHVSLFWYQQALGQGPEFLTYFQNEAQLDKSGLPSDRFFAERPEGSVSTLKIQRTQQEDSAVYLCASSPQTAGSNSPLHFGNGTRLTVT.

The chain recombines TRBV28 with TRBJ2-1, with D perhaps matching TRBD2 (6 bases). The V end lost 3 bases, the J end lost 8 bases, and 14 bases lay between the germline ends. Germline CDR1 is MDHEN and CDR2 is SYDVKM. This CDR3 spans 14 amino acids. The CDR3 spells CASSFSGIQDEQFF. The CDR3 nucleotides read TGTGCCAGCAGTTTTAGCGGAATCCAAGATGAGCAGTTCTTC.

This clonotype turned up a few times. The CDR3 spells CASSGLGLPFTDTQYF. CDR3 nucleotide sequence: TGTGCCAGCAGTGGCTTGGGCCTTCCCTTCACAGATACGCAGTATTTT. The chain links TRBV6-6 to TRBJ2-3; D not resolved. V lost 5 bases and J lost 2, with 17 bases in between. Germline loops: CDR1 MNHNY, CDR2 SVGAGI (reference sequence). The CDR3 covers 16 residues.

This clonotype was seen once. The chain couples TRBV4-2 to TRBJ2-2; no clear D. Germline CDR1 and CDR2: LGHNA and YNFKEQ. The CDR3 is 15 amino acids. Trimming left V 2 bases short and J 5 bases short, with 12 bases between. The DNA for the CDR3 is TGTGCCAGCAGCCAAACCACTCGAGGTACCGGGGAGCTGTTTTTT. Translating it yields CASSQTTRGTGELFF.

The V gene is TRBV6-2 or TRBV6-3, the J gene TRBJ2-5; 12 positions match TRBD1. This CDR3 has 18 amino acids. Germline lookup yields CDR1 MNHEY and CDR2 SVGEGT. The junction had 17 bases not matched to a gene; V was cut back by 6 bases and J by 6 bases. CDR3 DNA: TGTGCCAGCAGCCCGATAAAATCCGGGACAGGGGGCGTAAAGACCCAGTACTTC. Its translation: CASSPIKSGTGGVKTQYF.

The chain couples TRBV9 to TRBJ2-5; TRBD2 matches 10 bases. The tail of the sequence fits TRBJ2-1 better, so the J call may be wrong. The CDR3 totals 15 residues. CDR1 is SGDLS and CDR2 is YYNGEE in the germline V gene. CDR3 sequence: CASSAPGLASDEQFF. CDR3 coding DNA: TGTGCCAGCAGCGCTCCGGGACTAGCGTCCGATGAGCAGTTCTTC.

Concerning this clonotype: A single base separates this from a much larger clone, so it may be a read error. The chain joins TRBV29-1 to TRBJ2-7; TRBD2 matches 8 bases. The CDR3 contains 14 residues. Germline V lookup: CDR1 SQVTM, CDR2 ANQGSEA. Germline trimming cut 1 base from V and 4 bases from J; bases unmatched to any gene: 6. CDR3 DNA: TGCAGCGTTGAAGCCAACGGGGGGGGGTACGAGCAGTACTTC. The encoded protein is CSVEANGGGYEQYF.

The chain uses TRBV5-1 and TRBJ2-3, with TRBD2 matching 8 bases. This CDR3 has 17 residues. Germline assignment: CDR1 SGHRS and CDR2 YFSETQ. Trimming cost V 3 bases and J 5 bases; bases outside gene matches: 14. CDR3 residues: CASSSASGAGEGDTQYF. The CDR3 nucleotides read TGCGCCAGCAGCTCTGCCTCGGGAGCGGGAGAGGGAGATACGCAGTATTTT.

The sample holds a few counts of this clonotype. V is TRBV9 and J is TRBJ2-3; D possibly corresponds to TRBD2 (5 bases). This CDR3 comprises 16 residues. Trimming took 0 bases from V and 6 from J, leaving 17 bases between them. Per the germline V gene, CDR1 is SGDLS and CDR2 is YYNGEE. DNA for the CDR3: TGTGCCAGCAGCGTAGGTAATAGCGAAAGTGGGGATACGCAGTATTTT. Residues: CASSVGNSESGDTQYF.

V gene TRBV6-5 combines with J gene TRBJ2-5; tentatively, D is TRBD1 or TRBD2 (5 bases each). The J call may not be correct, given that the DNA end is closer to TRBJ2-7. Germline V gives CDR1 MNHEY, CDR2 SVGAGI. This CDR3 region has 14 residues. CDR3 residues: CASSQRGSLGEQYF. The CDR3 DNA sequence: TGTGCCAGCAGTCAACGGGGCAGCTTAGGCGAGCAGTACTTC.

A few counts support this clonotype. The genes are TRBV6-4 and TRBJ2-5; a possible D gene is TRBD2 (5 bases). V lost 6 bases and J 3 bases, leaving 11 bases between the germline ends. The CDR3 is made up of 13 amino acids. CDR1 MRHNA and CDR2 SNTAGT come from the germline V gene. CDR3 amino acids: CASSERPKETQYF. The CDR3 region has the DNA TGTGCCAGCAGCGAGCGGCCCAAAGAGACCCAGTACTTC.